The 22 T cell receptor beta chains presented below share a single source sample, sequenced in a study of cytomegalovirus exposure and HLA in healthy donors. The study ran its PCR with 60 Vbeta and 13 Jbeta primers. Libraries were prepared by immunoSEQ multiplex PCR; TCRdb keeps only in-frame clonotypes and omits some of them. In total, the table holds around 200,000 clones. Sequencing used PBMCs. These receptors were collected from a woman aged 18 to 35 in good health and CMV-seropositive.

The rearrangement uses TRBV19 and TRBJ2-1, with 11 bases fitting TRBD2. The CDR3 is made up of 13 amino acids. From germline, CDR1 is LNHDA and CDR2 SQIVND (reference sequence). J gave up 8 bases and V 10 bases, and 7 bases lay outside the gene matches. The CDR3 DNA reads TGTGCCACAACTAGCGGGAGTCGGTATGAGCAGTTCTTC. It codes for CATTSGSRYEQFF. Based on the CDR3 plus reference TRBV19 and TRBJ2-1, the full variable domain is DGGITQSPKYLFRKEGQNVTLSCEQNLNHDAMYWYRQDPGQGLRLIYYSQIVNDFQKGDIAEGYSVSREKKESFPLTVTSAQKNPTAFYLCATTSGSRYEQFFGPGTRLTVL.

The chain uses TRBV7-9 and TRBJ1-1; 11 bases map to TRBD1. Germline V gene sequence: CDR1 SEHNR, CDR2 FQNEAQ (reference sequence). CDR3 size: 16 residues. V shed 5 bases, J shed 0 bases, and the junction held 5 bases outside the gene matches. CDR3 residues: CASSLGTGGMNTEAFF. CDR3 DNA: TGTGCCAGCAGCCTCGGGACAGGGGGAATGAACACTGAAGCTTTCTTT.

This chain links TRBV5-1 with TRBJ2-2, with 7 bases matching TRBD1. The CDR3 runs 14 residues. The junction had 3 bases not matched to a gene; V was cut back by 4 bases and J by 3 bases. CDR1 is SGHRS and CDR2 is YFSETQ in the germline V gene. CDR3 region: CASSRTGDTGELFF. The CDR3 nucleotides are TGCGCCAGCAGCCGCACAGGGGACACCGGGGAGCTGTTTTTT. Looking up the rest from reference TRBV5-1 and TRBJ2-2 gives the full variable domain: KAGVTQTPRYLIKTRGQQVTLSCSPISGHRSVSWYQQTPGQGLQFLFEYFSETQRNKGNFPGRFSGRQFSNSRSEMNVSTLELGDSALYLCASSRTGDTGELFFGEGSRLTVL.

This chain links TRBV4-2 with TRBJ2-7; D may be TRBD2 (5 bases). Germline loops: CDR1 LGHNA, CDR2 YNFKEQ. V lost 1 base and J lost 2, with 15 bases in between. The CDR3 has 16 amino acids. This CDR3 reads CASSQGFAEEAYEQYF. The CDR3 region has the DNA TGTGCCAGCAGCCAAGGGTTTGCGGAGGAGGCCTACGAGCAGTACTTC.

The CDR3 sequence: CASSPNGQGDHGYTF. CDR3 nucleotides: TGCGCCAGCAGCCCAAACGGGCAGGGGGACCATGGCTACACCTTC. This rearrangement joins TRBV5-1 to TRBJ1-2, with 7 nucleotides matching TRBD1. V lost 4 bases, J lost 6 bases, and 12 bases stayed unmatched. Germline V lookup: CDR1 SGHRS, CDR2 YFSETQ. The CDR3 spans 15 residues. Looking up the rest from reference TRBV5-1 and TRBJ1-2 gives the full variable domain: KAGVTQTPRYLIKTRGQQVTLSCSPISGHRSVSWYQQTPGQGLQFLFEYFSETQRNKGNFPGRFSGRQFSNSRSEMNVSTLELGDSALYLCASSPNGQGDHGYTFGSGTRLTVV.

V usage is TRBV11-2 and J usage is TRBJ2-1; TRBD2 agrees at 14 bases. The CDR3 extends over 16 amino acids. The germline V gene encodes CDR1 SGHAT and CDR2 FQNNGV. Trimming at V came to 4 bases and at J to 6 bases, leaving 5 bases not matched to a gene. CDR3: CASSSWTSGRTNEQFF. The CDR3, as DNA: TGTGCCAGCAGCTCCTGGACTAGCGGGAGGACCAATGAGCAGTTCTTC. The variable domain in full, with the rest retrieved from reference TRBV11-2 and TRBJ2-1, is EAGVAQSPRYKIIEKRQSVAFWCNPISGHATLYWYQQILGQGPKLLIQFQNNGVVDDSQLPKDRFSAERLKGVDSTLKIQPAKLEDSAVYLCASSSWTSGRTNEQFFGPGTRLTVL.

The CDR3: CSVMNVQGTEKLFF. The CDR3 DNA reads TGCAGCGTCATGAATGTACAGGGGACGGAAAAACTGTTTTTT. The J gene is TRBJ1-4, the V gene TRBV29-1; 7 nucleotides match TRBD1. The CDR3 extends over 14 amino acids. Germline V gene lookup returns CDR1 SQVTM and CDR2 ANQGSEA. After removal of 6 bases from V and 8 bases from J, the junction contained 12 bases not matched to a gene.

J is TRBJ1-5 and V is TRBV2, with D possibly being TRBD1 (6 bases). Germline V gene sequence: CDR1 SNHLY, CDR2 FYNNEI. This CDR3 contains 15 residues. Trimming cost V 2 bases and J 6 bases, with 14 bases left between them. CDR3 in DNA: TGTGCCAGCAGTGAATCAGGGGTATCGGGTCAGCCCCAGCATTTT. It is translated as CASSESGVSGQPQHF.

The rearrangement uses TRBV5-1 and TRBJ2-3; a weak D match, TRBD2 (5 bases). CDR1 and CDR2 (germline): SGHRS, YFSETQ. The CDR3 has 15 residues. The V and J ends lost 0 bases and 0 bases respectively, with 8 bases between them. The DNA for the CDR3 is TGCGCCAGCAGCTTGGCCCCGGGGAGCACAGATACGCAGTATTTT. It translates to CASSLAPGSTDTQYF. The variable domain in full, completed from reference TRBV5-1 and TRBJ2-3, reads KAGVTQTPRYLIKTRGQQVTLSCSPISGHRSVSWYQQTPGQGLQFLFEYFSETQRNKGNFPGRFSGRQFSNSRSEMNVSTLELGDSALYLCASSLAPGSTDTQYFGPGTRLTVL.

Concerning this clone: One end of the junction fails to match germline, which may point to a read error. V and J are TRBV18 and TRBJ2-1; 10 nucleotides match TRBD2. This CDR3 is built from 18 residues. Germline V gene lookup returns CDR1 KGHSH and CDR2 LQKENI. The CDR3 protein is CASSPPGVAGGTYNEQFF. The CDR3 nucleotides are TGTGCCAGCTCTCCACCGGGTGTAGCGGGAGGTACCTACAATGAGCAGTTCTTC.

This CDR3 reads CASSAGPQGGNTIYF. As DNA, the CDR3 is TGTGCCAGCAGTGCAGGACCGCAGGGTGGAAACACCATATATTTT. This chain uses TRBV6-5 with TRBJ1-3; the D gene is possibly TRBD1 (5 bases). Per the germline V gene, CDR1 is MNHEY and CDR2 is SVGAGI. Between the trimmed V and J ends, which lost 5 bases and 3 bases, there was a span of 14 bases. The CDR3 sequence is 15 residues long.

The V call is TRBV2, the J call TRBJ1-5; D possibly corresponds to TRBD1 (5 bases). V was trimmed by 1 base and J by 5 bases, leaving 15 bases between them. CDR3 length equals 16 residues. Germline CDR1 and CDR2: SNHLY and FYNNEI. The CDR3 region is CASSEGWDFRDQPQHF. The CDR3 coding sequence is TGTGCCAGCAGTGAAGGCTGGGACTTCAGAGATCAGCCCCAGCATTTT.

This chain links TRBV7-2 with TRBJ2-2, with TRBD2 as a possible D gene (6 bases). The V gene's germline CDR1 is SGHTA and CDR2 FQGNSA. With 2 bases removed from V and 5 bases from J, the gap between germline ends came to 12 bases. The CDR3 has 15 amino acids. The CDR3 region has the DNA TGTGCCAGCAGCTTATTCTGGGGGGATACCGGGGAGCTGTTTTTT. Translated: CASSLFWGDTGELFF.

This CDR3 is CASSLDPSTNTGELFF. CDR3 DNA sequence: TGTGCCAGCAGCTTGGATCCCAGTACGAACACCGGGGAGCTGTTTTTT. The chain combines TRBV5-6 with TRBJ1-3; D call uncertain. The J call is uncertain, as TRBJ2-2 better fits the DNA end. Germline V gene sequence: CDR1 SGHDT, CDR2 YYEEEE. CDR3 length: 16 amino acids.

The CDR3, as DNA: TGTGCCAGCAGCCCAGGGGGACGAACTAACTATGGCTACACCTTC. It encodes CASSPGGRTNYGYTF. The chain uses TRBV5-4 and TRBJ1-2; 7 bases map to TRBD1. The germline V gene encodes CDR1 SGHNT and CDR2 YYREEE (reference sequence). The CDR3 covers 15 residues. The trim removed 4 bases at V and 0 bases at J, leaving 6 bases unmatched.

The genes are TRBV10-3 and TRBJ1-4; tentatively, D is TRBD1 (6 bases). Germline V gives CDR1 ENHRY, CDR2 SYGVKD. V was shortened by 4 bases and J by 13 bases, with 16 bases between the two germline ends. This CDR3 has 13 residues. The CDR3 nucleotides read TGTGCCATCAGTGCCAAGGGGAGGGACATACTGTTTTTT. It is translated as CAISAKGRDILFF.

The V call is TRBV5-6, the J call TRBJ1-2; D remains ambiguous. V shed 0 bases and J shed 2 bases, with 5 bases lying between them. Per the germline V gene, CDR1 is SGHDT and CDR2 is YYEEEE. The CDR3 runs to 13 residues. The CDR3 nucleotides are TGTGCCAGCAGCTTGGACAAGAACTATGGCTACACCTTC. Amino acids: CASSLDKNYGYTF.

The CDR3 coding sequence is TGTGCCAGTAGTATAACAGGGTATGTGAACACTGAAGCTTTCTTT. Protein product: CASSITGYVNTEAFF. The chain has TRBV19 and TRBJ1-1; possible D gene TRBD1, 6 bases. V was cut by 2 bases and J by 0 bases, with 10 bases left in between. The CDR3 has 15 residues. Germline CDR1 is LNHDA and CDR2 is SQIVND (reference sequence).

The V gene is TRBV7-9, the J gene TRBJ1-3; D gene unclear. This CDR3 region has 15 residues. V gave up 1 base and J gave up 0 bases, with 7 bases separating them. Germline CDR1 and CDR2: SEHNR and FQNEAQ (reference sequence). The CDR3 loop reads CASSLGYNSGNTIYF. CDR3 coding DNA: TGTGCCAGCAGCTTAGGGTACAACTCTGGAAACACCATATATTTT.

This chain joins TRBV2 and TRBJ2-5; the match to TRBD2 covers 9 bases. The CDR3 is made up of 15 amino acids. V gave up 8 bases and J gave up 2 bases; unmatched junction bases: 9. Germline V gene lookup returns CDR1 SNHLY and CDR2 FYNNEI. The CDR3 loop reads CASRSSGGTQETQYF. The DNA for the CDR3 is TGTGCCAGCCGGAGTAGCGGGGGAACACAAGAGACCCAGTACTTC.

The CDR3 is CASSLESSYNEQFF. In nucleotides, the CDR3 is TGTGCCAGCAGCTTAGAGAGCTCCTACAATGAGCAGTTCTTC. This chain joins TRBV5-4 and TRBJ2-1; D is uncertain. Trimming took off 2 bases at V and 0 bases at J, with 6 bases between the two ends. The CDR3 runs to 14 residues. Germline CDR1 SGHNT, CDR2 YYREEE (reference sequence).

This CDR3 reads CASSYLDRETEAFF. The CDR3 region has the DNA TGTGCCAGCAGCTACTTGGACAGGGAGACTGAAGCTTTCTTT. The chain uses TRBV5-5 and TRBJ1-1; TRBD1 matches at 8 bases. This CDR3 is built from 14 residues. V dropped 3 bases and J dropped 5; count of bases not matched to a gene: 6. Per the germline V gene, CDR1 is SGHKS and CDR2 is YYEKEE (reference sequence).